This T cell receptor beta chain was sequenced during a study of T cells after somatic rescue of genetic block (TCRdb year 2020). The study in broad terms: What the study looked at was long-term robustness, specifically in a T-cell system that came about through somatic rescue of a genetic block in T-cell development.

This clone appeared once. Its antigen is not yet known. No base quality information exists; no much larger clone differs at one position. Libraries were constructed by the immunoSEQ multiplex PCR assay. In TCRdb, the immuneACCESS table is reduced to in-frame sequences with V and J assigned. These tables do not hold every clone; where another copy was compared, an unresolved V gene accounts for under half, and the others remain unexplained. Recorded for this sample are 85,000 to 90,000 clones; approximately 90% of them occurred a single time. Roughly 1.5% of the sample lies in the top ten. Including cysteine and phenylalanine, the CDR3 has 15 amino acids. Only CDR3 DNA remains: 45 bases, in frame from the first base. As encoded in the germline V gene, CDR1 is SNHLY while CDR2 is FYNNEI. The trim is 5 bases for V and 8 bases for J, with a gap of 21 bases between the germline ends.

The clonotype was recovered from a woman under 30. This chain is built from TRBV2 and TRBJ1-2, with the identity of the D gene unclear. The sample taken for sequencing was peripheral blood mononuclear cells (PBMCs). The CDR3 protein: CASSTTDISTTGYTF. The sequence in DNA is TGTGCCAGCAGTACGACCGACATCTCAACGACGGGCTACACCTTC. Beyond the CDR3, the reference TRBV2 and TRBJ1-2 genes provide the residues; the full variable domain reads: EPEVTQTPSHQVTQMGQEVILRCVPISNHLYFYWYRQILGQKVEFLVSFYNNEISEKSEIFDDQFSVERPDGSNFTLKIRSTKLEDSAMYFCASSTTDISTTGYTFGSGTRLTVV.